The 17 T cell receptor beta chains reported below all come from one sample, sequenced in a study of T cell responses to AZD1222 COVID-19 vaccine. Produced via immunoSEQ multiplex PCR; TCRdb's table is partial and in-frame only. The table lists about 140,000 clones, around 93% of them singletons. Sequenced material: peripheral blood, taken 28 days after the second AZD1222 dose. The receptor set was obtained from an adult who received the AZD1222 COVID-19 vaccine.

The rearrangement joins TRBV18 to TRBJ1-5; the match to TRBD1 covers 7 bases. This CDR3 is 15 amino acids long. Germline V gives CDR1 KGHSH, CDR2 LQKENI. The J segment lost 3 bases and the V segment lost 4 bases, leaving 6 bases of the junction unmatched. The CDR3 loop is CASSQPGQHNQPQHF. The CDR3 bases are TGTGCCAGCTCACAACCGGGACAGCACAATCAGCCCCAGCATTTT.

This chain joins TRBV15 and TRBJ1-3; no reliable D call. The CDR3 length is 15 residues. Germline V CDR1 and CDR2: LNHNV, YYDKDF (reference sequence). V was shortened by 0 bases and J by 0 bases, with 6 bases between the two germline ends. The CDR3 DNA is TGTGCCACCAGCAGAGAGACGAGCTCTGGAAACACCATATATTTT. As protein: CATSRETSSGNTIYF.

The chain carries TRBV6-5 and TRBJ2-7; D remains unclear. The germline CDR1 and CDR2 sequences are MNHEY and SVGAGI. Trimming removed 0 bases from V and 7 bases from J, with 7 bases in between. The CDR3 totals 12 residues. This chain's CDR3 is CASSYSNGEQYF. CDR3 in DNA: TGTGCCAGCAGTTACTCGAACGGAGAGCAGTACTTC.

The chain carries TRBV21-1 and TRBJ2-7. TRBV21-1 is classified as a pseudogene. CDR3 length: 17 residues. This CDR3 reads CASQGRASSLSSYEQYF. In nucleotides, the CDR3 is TGTGCCAGTCAGGGTCGGGCTAGCAGCCTTAGCTCCTACGAGCAGTACTTC.

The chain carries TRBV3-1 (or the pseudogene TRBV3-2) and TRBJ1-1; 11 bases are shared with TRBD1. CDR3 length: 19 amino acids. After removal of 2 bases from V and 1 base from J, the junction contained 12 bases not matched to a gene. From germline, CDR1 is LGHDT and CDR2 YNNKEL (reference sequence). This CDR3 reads CASSQFSDRGLRGNTEAFF. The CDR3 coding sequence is TGTGCCAGCAGCCAATTCTCGGACAGGGGGCTTCGTGGGAACACTGAAGCTTTCTTT.

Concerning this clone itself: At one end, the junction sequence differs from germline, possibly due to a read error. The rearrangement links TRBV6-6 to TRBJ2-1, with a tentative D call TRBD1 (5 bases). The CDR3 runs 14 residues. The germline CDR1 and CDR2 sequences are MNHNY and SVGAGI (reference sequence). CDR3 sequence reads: CASSYSQGHNEQFF. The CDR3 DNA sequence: TGTGCCAGCAGTTACTCTCAGGGTCACAACGAGCAGTTCTTC.

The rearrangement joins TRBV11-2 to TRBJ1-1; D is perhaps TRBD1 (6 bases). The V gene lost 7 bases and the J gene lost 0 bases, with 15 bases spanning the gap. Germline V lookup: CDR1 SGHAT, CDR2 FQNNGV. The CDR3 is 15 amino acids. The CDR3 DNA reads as TGTGCCAGCACCATCGGGGGCAGCATGAACACTGAAGCTTTCTTT. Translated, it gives CASTIGGSMNTEAFF.

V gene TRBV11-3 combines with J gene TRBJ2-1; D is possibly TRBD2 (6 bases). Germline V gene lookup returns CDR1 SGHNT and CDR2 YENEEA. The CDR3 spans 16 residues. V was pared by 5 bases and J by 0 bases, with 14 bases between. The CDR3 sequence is CASSPGDGSSYNEQFF. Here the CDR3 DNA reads TGTGCCAGCAGCCCGGGGGACGGAAGCTCCTACAATGAGCAGTTCTTC.

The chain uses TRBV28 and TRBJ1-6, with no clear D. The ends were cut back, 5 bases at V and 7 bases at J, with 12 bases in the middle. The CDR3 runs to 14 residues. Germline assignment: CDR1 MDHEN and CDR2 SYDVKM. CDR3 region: CASSPPSGNSPLHF. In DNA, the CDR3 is TGTGCCAGCAGTCCCCCGAGCGGAAATTCACCCCTCCACTTT.

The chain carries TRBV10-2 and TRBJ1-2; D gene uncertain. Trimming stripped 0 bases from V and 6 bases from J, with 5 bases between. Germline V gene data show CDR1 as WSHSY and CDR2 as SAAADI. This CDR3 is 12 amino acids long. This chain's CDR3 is CASSESGDGYTF. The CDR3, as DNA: TGCGCCAGCAGTGAGTCCGGGGATGGCTACACCTTC.

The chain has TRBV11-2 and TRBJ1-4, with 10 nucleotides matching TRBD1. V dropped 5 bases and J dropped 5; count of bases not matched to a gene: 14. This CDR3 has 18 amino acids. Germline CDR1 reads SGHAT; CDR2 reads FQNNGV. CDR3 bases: TGTGCCAGCAGCCGGACAGGGGGAAGTGGTAGCCCGAATGAAAAACTGTTTTTT. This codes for CASSRTGGSGSPNEKLFF.

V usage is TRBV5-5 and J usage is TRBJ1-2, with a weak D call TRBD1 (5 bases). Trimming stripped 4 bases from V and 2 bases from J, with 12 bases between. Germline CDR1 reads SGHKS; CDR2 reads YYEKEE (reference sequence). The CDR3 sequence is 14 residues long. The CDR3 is CASSPPSGNYGYTF. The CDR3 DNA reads TGTGCCAGCAGCCCCCCTTCAGGGAACTATGGCTACACCTTC. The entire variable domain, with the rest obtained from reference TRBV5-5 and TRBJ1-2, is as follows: DAGVTQSPTHLIKTRGQQVTLRCSPISGHKSVSWYQQVLGQGPQFIFQYYEKEERGRGNFPDRFSARQFPNYSSELNVNALLLGDSALYLCASSPPSGNYGYTFGSGTRLTVV.

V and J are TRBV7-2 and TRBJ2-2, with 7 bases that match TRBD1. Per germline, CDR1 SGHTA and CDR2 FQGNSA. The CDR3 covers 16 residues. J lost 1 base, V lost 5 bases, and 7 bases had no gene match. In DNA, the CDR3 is TGTGCCAGCAGCCAACAGACAGGGATGAACACCGGGGAGCTGTTTTTT. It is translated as CASSQQTGMNTGELFF.

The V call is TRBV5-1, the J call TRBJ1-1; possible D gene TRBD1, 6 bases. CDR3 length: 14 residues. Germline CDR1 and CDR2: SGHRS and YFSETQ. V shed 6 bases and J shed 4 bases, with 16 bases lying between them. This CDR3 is CASKLRGAGTEAFF. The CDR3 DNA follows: TGCGCCAGCAAACTAAGGGGGGCCGGCACTGAAGCTTTCTTT.

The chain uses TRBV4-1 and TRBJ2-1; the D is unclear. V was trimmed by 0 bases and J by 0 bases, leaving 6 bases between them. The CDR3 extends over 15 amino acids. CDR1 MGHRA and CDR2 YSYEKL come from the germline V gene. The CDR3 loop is CASSQDRSSYNEQFF. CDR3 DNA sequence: TGCGCCAGCAGCCAAGATCGAAGCTCCTACAATGAGCAGTTCTTC.

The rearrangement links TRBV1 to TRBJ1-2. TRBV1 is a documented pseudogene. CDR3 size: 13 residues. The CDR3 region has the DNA TGCACCAGCAGCCAAGATCGGTACTATGGCTACACCTTC. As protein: CTSSQDRYYGYTF.

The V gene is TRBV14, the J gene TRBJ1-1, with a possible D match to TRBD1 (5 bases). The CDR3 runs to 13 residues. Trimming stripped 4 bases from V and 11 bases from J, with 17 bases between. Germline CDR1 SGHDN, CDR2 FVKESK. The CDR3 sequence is CASSRSRNGGAFF. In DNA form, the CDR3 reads TGTGCCAGCAGCCGAAGTAGGAACGGGGGTGCTTTCTTT.